The next 2 T cell receptor beta chains were all read from a single sample in a study of CD8 T cells in ankylosing spondylitis. MiXCR was run by TCRdb on the 5' RACE reads, yielding one entry per CDR3 protein. Of approximately 39,000 distinct CDR3 sequences listed, roughly an eighth are singletons. The sequenced sample was synovial fluid, either unsorted or a sorted T cell fraction (not recorded which). These receptors came from a male donor with ankylosing spondylitis.

This clonotype was counted a few times. The rearrangement uses TRBV6-4 and TRBJ2-3, with 10 bases fitting TRBD2. Trimming took 4 bases from V and 4 from J; bases not matched to a gene: 2. There are 14 residues in the CDR3. Germline V gene data show CDR1 as MRHNA and CDR2 as SNTAGT. The DNA of the CDR3 is TGTGCCAGCAGTGCCGGGACTAGCGCAGATACGCAGTATTTT. As protein: CASSAGTSADTQYF.

This clonotype has more than one count but fewer than ten. The chain couples TRBV4-3 to TRBJ1-2, with TRBD1 matching 10 bases. In germline, CDR1 is LGHNA, CDR2 YSLEER. The CDR3 length is 18 residues. V shed 0 bases and J 2 bases; nucleotides not matched to a gene: 9. CDR3 nucleotides: TGCGCCAGCAGCCAAGAACCGGACAGGGGGTTGGGAAACTATGGCTACACCTTC. This gives the protein CASSQEPDRGLGNYGYTF.